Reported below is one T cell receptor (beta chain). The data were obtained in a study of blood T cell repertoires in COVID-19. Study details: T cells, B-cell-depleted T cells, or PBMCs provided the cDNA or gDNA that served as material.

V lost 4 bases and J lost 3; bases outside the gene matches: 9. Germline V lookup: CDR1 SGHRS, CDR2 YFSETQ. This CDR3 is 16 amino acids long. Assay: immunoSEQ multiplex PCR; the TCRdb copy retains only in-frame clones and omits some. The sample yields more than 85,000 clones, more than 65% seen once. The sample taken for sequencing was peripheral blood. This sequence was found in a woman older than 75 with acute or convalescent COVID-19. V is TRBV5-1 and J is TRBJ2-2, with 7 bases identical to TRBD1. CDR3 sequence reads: CASSTGQVQDTGELFF. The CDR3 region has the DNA TGCGCCAGCAGCACAGGACAGGTTCAGGACACCGGGGAGCTGTTTTTT.